This entry features one T cell receptor (beta chain) sequence. These data come from a study of CD8 T cells in ankylosing spondylitis. Germline V CDR1 and CDR2: MNHEY, SVGAGI. This CDR3 is built from 14 residues. J gave up 3 bases and V 4 bases, and 5 bases lay outside the gene matches. TCRdb re-derived calls from the 5' RACE reads in MiXCR, one entry per CDR3 protein. Of approximately 220,000 distinct CDR3 sequences listed, 20% to 30% are singletons. This receptor was obtained from a male donor with ankylosing spondylitis or in good health (not recorded which). The sequenced material came from blood, either unsorted or a sorted T cell fraction (not recorded which). The V gene is TRBV6-5, the J gene TRBJ2-7, with 8 bases fitting TRBD1. CDR3 sequence reads: CASSLKQGGYEQYF. CDR3 nucleotides: TGTGCCAGCAGTTTGAAACAGGGGGGCTACGAGCAGTACTTC.